This T cell receptor beta chain was profiled in a study of breast tumors, draining lymph nodes, adjacent tissues. TCRdb re-derived calls from the multiplex PCR reads in MiXCR, one entry per CDR3 protein. The sample has about 230,000 distinct CDR3 sequences; approximately 29% are singletons. There are 14 residues in the CDR3. Germline CDR1 and CDR2: DFQATT and SNEGSKA (reference sequence). Trimming took off 0 bases at V and 1 base at J, with 8 bases between the two ends. Notes on this clonotype: The target antigen is unknown.

Axillary draining lymph nodes of breast cancer patients supplied the node samples. Study-level findings and limits: That most tumor T cells come from lymph nodes remained unproven. Findings are consistent with lymph node origin and intratumoral expansion of most tumor T cells.

The chain couples TRBV20-1 to TRBJ2-3, with D maybe TRBD2 (6 bases). Sequencing was performed on axillary lymph node tissue. The receptor comes from a female donor with breast cancer. Some clones in this sample may be carry-over from other donors' samples. The CDR3 reads CSARDSSGTDTQYF. CDR3 bases: TGCAGTGCTAGAGATTCTAGCGGCACAGATACGCAGTATTTT.